This T cell receptor beta chain was documented in a study of T cells after yellow fever vaccination. About the research overall: Any fraction with a low cell number was prepared using SMART-Seq v4 Ultra Low Input. Findings and limits, study-wide: Primary-vaccination clones mostly resurfaced post-booster (just under 98% CD4, about 87% CD8).

At least ten counts were recorded for this clonotype. The antigen is undetermined. TCR cDNA, made by 5'RACE template switching, carried an added universal primer site and UMIs. TCRdb itself ran the 5' RACE reads through MiXCR, one entry per CDR3 protein. The table has approximately 150,000 distinct CDR3 sequences, 6.2% seen once; the top ten hold less than 3%. This CDR3 is 14 amino acids long. The germline V gene encodes CDR1 SGHDT and CDR2 YYEEEE. The V and J ends lost 2 bases and 2 bases respectively, with 10 bases between them. This sequence was found in a man between 18 and 29 years old who received the YFV17D yellow fever vaccine. This chain links TRBV5-6 with TRBJ1-1; D uncertain. Sequencing was performed on CD4+ T cells sorted from PBMCs, taken on the day of the first yellow fever vaccination. CDR3 sequence reads: CASSFGRTNTEAFF. As DNA, the CDR3 is TGTGCCAGCAGCTTCGGACGGACTAACACTGAAGCTTTCTTT. Using reference TRBV5-6 and TRBJ1-1 for the parts outside the CDR3, the full variable domain is DAGVTQSPTHLIKTRGQQVTLRCSPKSGHDTVSWYQQALGQGPQFIFQYYEEEERQRGNFPDRFSGHQFPNYSSELNVNALLLGDSALYLCASSFGRTNTEAFFGQGTRLTVV.